Each of the 4 T cell receptor beta chains below was sequenced from the same sample in a study of identifying expanded T cells in peripheral blood. The protocol was immunoSEQ multiplex PCR, while the TCRdb copy is restricted to in-frame clones and leaves out a portion. The sample shows 95,000 to 150,000 clones, 84% of them seen only once. Sequenced sample: blood. These receptors originate from a person aged 18 to 70 in good health.

CDR3 residues: CASSLSVVVWRGSNYGYTF. CDR3 DNA: TGTGCCAGCAGCTTATCGGTTGTAGTCTGGCGCGGAAGCAACTATGGCTACACCTTC. The chain has TRBV7-6 and TRBJ1-2; D uncertain. Trimming took off 2 bases at V and 2 bases at J, with 24 bases between the two ends. CDR1 and CDR2 from the germline V gene are SGHVS and FNYEAQ. CDR3 length equals 19 residues.

CDR3 sequence reads: CASSQAQGPSNQPQHF. In nucleotides, the CDR3 is TGTGCCAGCAGCCAAGCTCAGGGTCCCAGCAATCAGCCCCAGCATTTT. The rearrangement joins TRBV4-2 to TRBJ1-5, with D perhaps matching TRBD1 (5 bases). CDR3 length equals 16 residues. The V end was cut by 1 base, the J end by 1 base, with 11 bases between. Germline CDR1 LGHNA, CDR2 YNFKEQ.

V gene TRBV5-1 combines with J gene TRBJ1-1; 7 nucleotides agree with TRBD1. CDR1 is SGHRS, CDR2 YFSETQ, per germline. The CDR3 loop spans 15 amino acids. Losses at the gene ends were 3 bases for V and 2 bases for J; bases not matched to a gene: 7. Written as DNA, the CDR3 is TGCGCCAGCAGCTCACCGGACAGGTTAAACACTGAAGCTTTCTTT. Encoded protein: CASSSPDRLNTEAFF.

Details on this clone: The junction does not match germline at one end; this may be a read error. V is TRBV18 and J is TRBJ2-6; 8 nucleotides match TRBD2. The CDR3 contains 15 residues. Germline V lookup: CDR1 KGHSH, CDR2 LQKENI. In DNA, the CDR3 is TGTGCCAGCTCACCAACGCCGGGAGGGGCCAACGTCCTAACTTTC. Translation gives CASSPTPGGANVLTF.